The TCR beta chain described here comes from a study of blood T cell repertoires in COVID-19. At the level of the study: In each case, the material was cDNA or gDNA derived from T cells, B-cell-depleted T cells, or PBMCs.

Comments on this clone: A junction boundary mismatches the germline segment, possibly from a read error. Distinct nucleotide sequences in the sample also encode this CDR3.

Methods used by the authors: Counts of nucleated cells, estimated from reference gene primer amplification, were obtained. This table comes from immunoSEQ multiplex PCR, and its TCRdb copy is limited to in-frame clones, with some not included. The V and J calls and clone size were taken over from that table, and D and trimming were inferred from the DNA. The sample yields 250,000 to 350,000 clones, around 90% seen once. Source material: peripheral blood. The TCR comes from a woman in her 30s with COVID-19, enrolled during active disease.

CDR3 nucleotides: TGTGCCAGTAGTGAGTACGCGGGATTAATTGATGGCTACACCTTC. It is translated as CASSEYAGLIDGYTF. The chain combines TRBV2 with TRBJ1-2; D remains ambiguous. Germline assignment: CDR1 SNHLY and CDR2 FYNNEI. The CDR3 sequence is 15 residues long.